Reported below is one T cell receptor (beta chain). The antigen is undetermined. The method was immunoSEQ multiplex PCR; TCRdb's version includes in-frame clones alone and lacks a portion of them. This table holds more than 95,000 clones, more than 85% found once. The data were taken from a study of T cell responses to AZD1222 COVID-19 vaccine. Study findings and constraints: Clonal diversity may have been underestimated in mostly white British donors. Repertoires in all cases were sampled only once the peak T cell response had passed.

There are 13 residues in the CDR3. V was trimmed by 1 base and J by 0 bases, leaving 3 bases between them. Germline loops: CDR1 MNHEY, CDR2 SMNVEV (reference sequence). The material sequenced was peripheral blood, taken on day 0 of AZD1222 vaccination. The chain joins TRBV27 to TRBJ1-1; D call uncertain. The source is an adult in good health. The CDR3 is CASSLFLNTEAFF. The CDR3 DNA sequence: TGTGCCAGCAGTTTATTCTTGAACACTGAAGCTTTCTTT.